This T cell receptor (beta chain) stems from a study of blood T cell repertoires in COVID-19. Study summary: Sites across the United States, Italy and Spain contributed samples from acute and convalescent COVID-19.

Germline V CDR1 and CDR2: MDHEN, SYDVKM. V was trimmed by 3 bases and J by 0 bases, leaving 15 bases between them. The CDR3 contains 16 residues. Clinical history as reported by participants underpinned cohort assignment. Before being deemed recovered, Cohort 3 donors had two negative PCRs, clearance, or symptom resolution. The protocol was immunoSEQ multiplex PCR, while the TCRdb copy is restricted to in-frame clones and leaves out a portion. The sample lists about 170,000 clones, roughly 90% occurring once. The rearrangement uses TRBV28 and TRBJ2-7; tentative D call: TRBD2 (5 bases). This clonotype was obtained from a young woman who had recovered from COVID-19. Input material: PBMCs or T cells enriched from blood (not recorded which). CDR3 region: CASSFPPRRTSYEQYF. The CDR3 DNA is TGTGCCAGCAGTTTTCCTCCACGGAGGACCTCCTACGAGCAGTACTTC.